These 4 T cell receptor beta chains came from one sample sequenced in a study of PD-1 blockade in mismatch repair-deficient tumors. Sequenced by immunoSEQ multiplex PCR; TCRdb stores in-frame clones only, minus some. The data contain some 48,000 clones, approximately 84% of them singletons. The source material was peripheral blood, sampled 20 weeks after starting pembrolizumab. The receptors originated from an adult with mismatch repair-deficient cancer.

The chain has TRBV19 and TRBJ2-1; 10 nucleotides line up with TRBD2. V gave up 4 bases and J gave up 5 bases; unmatched junction bases: 5. There are 15 residues in the CDR3. Germline V gene lookup returns CDR1 LNHDA and CDR2 SQIVND (reference sequence). DNA of the CDR3: TGTGCCAGTAGTACTAGCGGGGGAACTCACAATGAGCAGTTCTTC. Translated: CASSTSGGTHNEQFF.

The rearrangement joins TRBV10-3 to TRBJ1-1, with TRBD1 matching over 7 bases. The CDR3 covers 13 residues. V lost 10 bases and J lost 4; bases outside the gene matches: 9. In germline, CDR1 is ENHRY, CDR2 SYGVKD. This chain's CDR3 is CATNPGQSTEAFF. CDR3 bases: TGTGCCACTAATCCGGGACAGAGCACTGAAGCTTTCTTT.

The genes are TRBV4-3 and TRBJ2-1; a possible D gene is TRBD2 (5 bases). Germline V CDR1 and CDR2: LGHNA, YSLEER. CDR3 length equals 15 residues. Between the trimmed V and J ends, which lost 0 bases and 8 bases, there was a span of 14 bases. CDR3 in amino acids: CASSQESEASYEQFF. The CDR3 DNA reads TGCGCCAGCAGCCAAGAATCCGAAGCTAGCTATGAGCAGTTCTTC.

This sequence joins TRBV19 and TRBJ1-1, with D unclear. Trimming took off 7 bases at V and 5 bases at J, with 14 bases between the two ends. CDR1 is LNHDA and CDR2 is SQIVND in the germline V gene (reference sequence). This CDR3 has 13 amino acids. This chain's CDR3 is CASNNFVRTEAFF. The CDR3 bases are TGTGCCAGTAACAATTTCGTCCGGACTGAAGCTTTCTTT.